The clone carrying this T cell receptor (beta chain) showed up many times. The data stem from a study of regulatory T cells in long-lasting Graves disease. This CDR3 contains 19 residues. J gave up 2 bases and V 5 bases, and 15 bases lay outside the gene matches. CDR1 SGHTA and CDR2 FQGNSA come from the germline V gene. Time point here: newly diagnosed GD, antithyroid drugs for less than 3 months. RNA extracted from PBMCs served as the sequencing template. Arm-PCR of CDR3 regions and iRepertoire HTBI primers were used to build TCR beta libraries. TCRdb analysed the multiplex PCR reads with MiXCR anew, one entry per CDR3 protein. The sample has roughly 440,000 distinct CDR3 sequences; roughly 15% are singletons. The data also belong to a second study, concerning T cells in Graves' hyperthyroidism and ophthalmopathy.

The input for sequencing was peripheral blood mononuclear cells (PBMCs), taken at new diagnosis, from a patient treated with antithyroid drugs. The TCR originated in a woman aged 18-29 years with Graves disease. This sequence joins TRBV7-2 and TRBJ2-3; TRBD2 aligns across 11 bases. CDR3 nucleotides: TGTGCCAGCAGCACTCTAGGGATGACGACTAGCGGGGACACAGATACGCAGTATTTT. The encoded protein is CASSTLGMTTSGDTDTQYF.